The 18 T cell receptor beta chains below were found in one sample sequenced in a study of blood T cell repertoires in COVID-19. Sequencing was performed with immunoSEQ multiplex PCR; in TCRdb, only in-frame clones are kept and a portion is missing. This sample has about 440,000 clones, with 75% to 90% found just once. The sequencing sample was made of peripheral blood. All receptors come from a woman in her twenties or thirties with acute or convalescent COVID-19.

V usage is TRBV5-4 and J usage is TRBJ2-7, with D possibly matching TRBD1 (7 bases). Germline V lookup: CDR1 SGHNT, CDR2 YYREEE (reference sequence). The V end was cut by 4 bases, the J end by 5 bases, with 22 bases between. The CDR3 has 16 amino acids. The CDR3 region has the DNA TGTGCCAGCAGCCCCTCAAGGGGGCTAGCGTGGCACGAGCAGTACTTC. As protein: CASSPSRGLAWHEQYF.

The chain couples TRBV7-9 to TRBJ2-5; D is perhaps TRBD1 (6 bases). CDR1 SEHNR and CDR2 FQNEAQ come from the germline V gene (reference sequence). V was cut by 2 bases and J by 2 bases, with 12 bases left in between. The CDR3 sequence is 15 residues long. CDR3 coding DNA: TGTGCCAGCAGCTTAACAGGGTTAGGGCAAGAGACCCAGTACTTC. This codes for CASSLTGLGQETQYF. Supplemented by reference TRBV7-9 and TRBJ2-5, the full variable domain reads DTGVSQNPRHKITKRGQNVTFRCDPISEHNRLYWYRQTLGQGPEFLTYFQNEAQLEKSRLLSDRFSAERPKGSFSTLEIQRTEQGDSAMYLCASSLTGLGQETQYFGPGTRLLVL.

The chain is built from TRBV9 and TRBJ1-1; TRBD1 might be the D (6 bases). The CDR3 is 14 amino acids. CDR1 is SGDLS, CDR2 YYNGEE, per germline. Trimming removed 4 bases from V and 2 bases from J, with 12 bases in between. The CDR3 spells CASSPRGGNTEAFF. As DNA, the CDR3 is TGTGCCAGCAGCCCTCGGGGGGGCAACACTGAAGCTTTCTTT.

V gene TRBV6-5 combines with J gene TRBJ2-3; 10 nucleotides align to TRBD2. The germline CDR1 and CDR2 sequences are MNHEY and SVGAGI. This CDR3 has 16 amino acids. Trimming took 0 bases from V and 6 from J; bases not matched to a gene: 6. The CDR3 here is CASSYSERGGHDTQYF. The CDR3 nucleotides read TGTGCCAGCAGTTACTCAGAGCGGGGGGGCCACGATACGCAGTATTTT.

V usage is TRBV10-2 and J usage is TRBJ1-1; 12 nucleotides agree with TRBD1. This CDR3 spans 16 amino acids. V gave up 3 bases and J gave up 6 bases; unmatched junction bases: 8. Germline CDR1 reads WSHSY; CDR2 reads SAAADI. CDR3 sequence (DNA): TGCGCCAGCAGTGATCGGGGACAGGGGGCGATCGCTGAAGCTTTCTTT. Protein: CASSDRGQGAIAEAFF.

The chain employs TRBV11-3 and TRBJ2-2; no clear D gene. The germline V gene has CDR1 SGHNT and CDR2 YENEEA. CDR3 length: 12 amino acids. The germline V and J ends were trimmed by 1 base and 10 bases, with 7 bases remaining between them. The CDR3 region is CASSLVAEELFF. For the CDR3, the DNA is TGTGCCAGCAGCTTAGTGGCGGAGGAGCTGTTTTTT.

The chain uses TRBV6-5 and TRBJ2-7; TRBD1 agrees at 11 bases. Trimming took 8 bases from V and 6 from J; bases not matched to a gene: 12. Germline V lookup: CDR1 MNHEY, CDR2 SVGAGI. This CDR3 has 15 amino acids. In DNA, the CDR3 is TGTGCCAGCGGGTCCCGGGACAGGGGGGCCGGCGAGCAGTACTTC. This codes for CASGSRDRGAGEQYF.

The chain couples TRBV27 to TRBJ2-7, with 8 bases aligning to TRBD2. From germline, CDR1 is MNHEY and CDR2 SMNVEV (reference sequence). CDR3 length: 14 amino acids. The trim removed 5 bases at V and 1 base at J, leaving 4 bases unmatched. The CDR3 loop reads CASSLRGGSYEQYF. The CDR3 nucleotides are TGTGCCAGCAGTCTCCGGGGGGGTTCCTACGAGCAGTACTTC.

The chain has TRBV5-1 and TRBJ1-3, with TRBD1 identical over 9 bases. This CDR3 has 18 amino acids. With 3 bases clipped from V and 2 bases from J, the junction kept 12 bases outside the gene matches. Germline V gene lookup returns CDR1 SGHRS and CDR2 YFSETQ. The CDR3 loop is CASSSSGPTGGPGNTIYF. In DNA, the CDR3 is TGCGCCAGCAGCTCTAGCGGGCCGACAGGGGGTCCTGGAAACACCATATATTTT.

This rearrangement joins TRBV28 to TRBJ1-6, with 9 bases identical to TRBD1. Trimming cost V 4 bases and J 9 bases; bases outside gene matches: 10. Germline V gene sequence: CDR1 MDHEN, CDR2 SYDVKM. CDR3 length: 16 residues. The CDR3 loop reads CASSSRTGTGSSPLHF. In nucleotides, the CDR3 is TGTGCCAGCAGTTCCCGCACCGGGACAGGGAGTTCACCCCTCCACTTT.

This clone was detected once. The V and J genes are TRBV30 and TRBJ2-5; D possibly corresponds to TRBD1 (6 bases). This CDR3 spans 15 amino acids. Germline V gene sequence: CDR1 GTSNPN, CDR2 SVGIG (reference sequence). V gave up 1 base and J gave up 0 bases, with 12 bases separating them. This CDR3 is CAWSGTENHQETQYF. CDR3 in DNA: TGTGCCTGGAGTGGGACAGAAAACCACCAAGAGACCCAGTACTTC.

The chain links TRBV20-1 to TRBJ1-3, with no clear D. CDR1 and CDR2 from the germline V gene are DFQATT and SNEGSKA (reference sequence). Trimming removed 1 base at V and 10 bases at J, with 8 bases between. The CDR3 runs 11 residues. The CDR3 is CSARGGLTIYF. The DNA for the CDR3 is TGCAGTGCTAGAGGCGGGTTGACCATATATTTT.

The CDR3 region has the DNA TGTGCCATCAGTGAGTCGACTTATACACACGACCTTAGGGAGCAGTACTTC. Protein product: CAISESTYTHDLREQYF. The chain couples TRBV10-3 to TRBJ2-7; D not certain. V was pared by 0 bases and J by 7 bases, with 22 bases between. This CDR3 spans 17 amino acids. Per germline, CDR1 ENHRY and CDR2 SYGVKD.

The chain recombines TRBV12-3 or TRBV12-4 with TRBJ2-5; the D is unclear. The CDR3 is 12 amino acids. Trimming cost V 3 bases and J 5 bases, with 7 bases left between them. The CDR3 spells CASSFSYETQYF. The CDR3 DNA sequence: TGTGCCAGCAGTTTTAGCTACGAGACCCAGTACTTC.

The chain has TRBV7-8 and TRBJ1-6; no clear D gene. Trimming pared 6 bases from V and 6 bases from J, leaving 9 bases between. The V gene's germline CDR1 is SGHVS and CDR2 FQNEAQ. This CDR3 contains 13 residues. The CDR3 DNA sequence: TGTGCCAGCAGTCGAGGCGTTAATTCACCCCTCCACTTT. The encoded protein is CASSRGVNSPLHF. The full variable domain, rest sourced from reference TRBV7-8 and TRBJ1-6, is GAGVSQSPRYKVAKRGQDVALRCDPISGHVSLFWYQQALGQGPEFLTYFQNEAQLDKSGLPSDRFFAERPEGSVSTLKIQRTQQEDSAVYLCASSRGVNSPLHFGNGTRLTVT.

This chain's CDR3 is CASSRTGYQETQYF. The CDR3 bases are TGCGCCAGCAGCCGAACAGGGTACCAAGAGACCCAGTACTTC. The chain links TRBV5-1 to TRBJ2-5, with D perhaps matching TRBD1 (6 bases). From germline, CDR1 is SGHRS and CDR2 YFSETQ. CDR3 size: 14 residues. V dropped 4 bases and J dropped 0 bases, with 10 bases sitting between them.

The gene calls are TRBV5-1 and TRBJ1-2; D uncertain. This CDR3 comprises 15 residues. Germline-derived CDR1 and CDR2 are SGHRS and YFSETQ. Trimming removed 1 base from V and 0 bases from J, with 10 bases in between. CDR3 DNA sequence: TGCGCCAGCAGCTTGATGTCAGTCACTAACTATGGCTACACCTTC. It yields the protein CASSLMSVTNYGYTF.

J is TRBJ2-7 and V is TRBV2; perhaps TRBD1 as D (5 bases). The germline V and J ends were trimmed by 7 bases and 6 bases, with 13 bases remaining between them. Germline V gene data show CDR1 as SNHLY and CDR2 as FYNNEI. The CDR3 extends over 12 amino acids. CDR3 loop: CASTPSGIEQYF. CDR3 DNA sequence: TGTGCCAGCACCCCCTCAGGGATCGAGCAGTACTTC.